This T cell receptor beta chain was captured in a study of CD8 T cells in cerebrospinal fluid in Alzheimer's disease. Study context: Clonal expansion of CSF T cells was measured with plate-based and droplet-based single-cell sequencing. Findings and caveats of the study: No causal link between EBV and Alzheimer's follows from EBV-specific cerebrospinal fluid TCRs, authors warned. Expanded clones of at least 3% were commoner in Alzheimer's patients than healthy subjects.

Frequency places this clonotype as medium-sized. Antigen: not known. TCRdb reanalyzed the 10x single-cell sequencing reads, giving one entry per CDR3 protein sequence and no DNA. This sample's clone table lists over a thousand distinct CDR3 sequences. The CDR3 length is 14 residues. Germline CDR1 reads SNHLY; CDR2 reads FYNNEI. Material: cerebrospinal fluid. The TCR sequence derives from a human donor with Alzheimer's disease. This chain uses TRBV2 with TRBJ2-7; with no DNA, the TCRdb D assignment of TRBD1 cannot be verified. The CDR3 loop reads CARHRDPASYEQYF.